A selection of T cell receptor beta chains follows, all from one sample in a study of T cells in Graves' hyperthyroidism and ophthalmopathy. TCRdb itself ran the multiplex PCR reads through MiXCR, one entry per CDR3 protein. Among 250,000 to 300,000 distinct CDR3 sequences listed, over 15% were seen once. The sample consisted of blood. These receptors were obtained from a woman aged 60 to 75 with Graves' ophthalmopathy. CDR3s include the opening cysteine and the closing phenylalanine or tryptophan. D genes are given only for firm matches. For some rows the clone size is stated as once, few or many, or as a class when expanded; others skip it.

cdr3_length: 13
clone_size: many
d_call: TRBD1
j_call: TRBJ1-2
v_call: TRBV7-8
cdr3_nt: TGTGCCAGCAGCTCGAGACAGGGGCAAGGCTACACCTTC
cdr3_aa: CASSSRQGQGYTF

cdr3_length: 14
clone_size: many
d_call: TRBD2
j_call: TRBJ2-7
v_call: TRBV28
cdr3_nt: TGTGCCAGCAGTCCCAGGCCTAGCGGGATTTGGCAGTACTTC
cdr3_aa: CASSPRPSGIWQYF

cdr3_length: 13
clone_size: many
d_call: NA
j_call: TRBJ2-3
v_call: TRBV5-1
cdr3_nt: TGCGCCAGCAGCTCCGGGGGTGGGGATACGCAGTATTTT
cdr3_aa: CASSSGGGDTQYF

cdr3_length: 14
clone_size: many
d_call: TRBD1
j_call: TRBJ1-1
v_call: TRBV5-6
cdr3_nt: TGTGCCAGCAGCTCGACAGGGAGTGGGACTGAAGCTTTCTTT
cdr3_aa: CASSSTGSGTEAFF

cdr3_length: 15
clone_size: NA
d_call: NA
j_call: TRBJ1-2
v_call: TRBV27
cdr3_nt: TGTGCCAGCAGTCCAGGGACGACCGTTAACTATGGCTACACCTTC
cdr3_aa: CASSPGTTVNYGYTF

cdr3_length: 12
clone_size: NA
d_call: NA
j_call: TRBJ2-2
v_call: TRBV9
cdr3_nt: TGTGCCAGCAGCTGGATCACCGGGGAGCTGTTTTTT
cdr3_aa: CASSWITGELFF

cdr3_length: 13
clone_size: many
d_call: NA
j_call: TRBJ1-1
v_call: TRBV29-1
cdr3_nt: TGCAGCGGGAAAGGGCACCTGAACACTGAAGCTTTCTTT
cdr3_aa: CSGKGHLNTEAFF

cdr3_length: 14
clone_size: many
d_call: NA
j_call: TRBJ1-1
v_call: TRBV2
cdr3_nt: TGTGCCAGCAGTACCCAATCACGGGGGACTGAAGCTTTCTTT
cdr3_aa: CASSTQSRGTEAFF

cdr3_length: 14
clone_size: many
d_call: TRBD1
j_call: TRBJ1-1
v_call: TRBV5-6
cdr3_nt: TGTGCCAGCAGCTTGAACCAGGGGGCCACTGAAGCTTTCTTT
cdr3_aa: CASSLNQGATEAFF

cdr3_length: 14
clone_size: many
d_call: NA
j_call: TRBJ2-7
v_call: TRBV7-8
cdr3_nt: TGTGCCAGCAGCTTAAGGGCACGGACCTACGAGCAGTACTTC
cdr3_aa: CASSLRARTYEQYF

cdr3_length: 13
clone_size: NA
d_call: TRBD1
j_call: TRBJ2-7
v_call: TRBV5-1
cdr3_nt: TGCGCCAGCAGCTGGACAGGGGGCAATGAGCAGTACTTC
cdr3_aa: CASSWTGGNEQYF

cdr3_length: 11
clone_size: NA
d_call: NA
j_call: TRBJ2-7
v_call: TRBV5-4
cdr3_nt: TGTGCCAGCACTCATGCCGAGGAGCAGTACTTC
cdr3_aa: CASTHAEEQYF

cdr3_length: 14
clone_size: many
d_call: TRBD1
j_call: TRBJ1-2
v_call: TRBV6-1
cdr3_nt: TGTGCCAGCAGACCACCGGGACAGGGTAATGGCTACACCTTC
cdr3_aa: CASRPPGQGNGYTF

cdr3_length: 14
clone_size: few
d_call: NA
j_call: TRBJ1-2
v_call: TRBV20-1
cdr3_nt: TGCAGTGCTAGAGATAAGGACAGAAACTATGGCTACACCTTC
cdr3_aa: CSARDKDRNYGYTF

cdr3_length: 17
clone_size: NA
d_call: NA
j_call: TRBJ2-7
v_call: TRBV2
cdr3_nt: TGTGCCAGCAGTGGCCCCTTAAGTGGGGGAAGCAGGAACGAGCAGTACTTC
cdr3_aa: CASSGPLSGGSRNEQYF

cdr3_length: 14
clone_size: NA
d_call: TRBD1
j_call: TRBJ1-1
v_call: TRBV7-3
cdr3_nt: TGTGCCAGCAGCCCCGGGACAGGGTTCCCTGAAGCTTTCTTT
cdr3_aa: CASSPGTGFPEAFF

cdr3_length: 15
clone_size: NA
d_call: NA
j_call: TRBJ2-2
v_call: TRBV19
cdr3_nt: TGTGCCAGTACCCAGAGCCCTCTGAACACCGGGGAGCTGTTTTTT
cdr3_aa: CASTQSPLNTGELFF

cdr3_length: 15
clone_size: NA
d_call: NA
j_call: TRBJ2-2
v_call: TRBV4-2
cdr3_nt: TGTGCCAGCAGCCAAGAGAAGGACTATCCCGGGGAGCTGTTTTTT
cdr3_aa: CASSQEKDYPGELFF

cdr3_length: 13
clone_size: many
d_call: TRBD2
j_call: TRBJ2-5
v_call: TRBV10-3
cdr3_nt: TGTGCCGCTCAGCGGGGTTTGCAAGAGACCCAGTACTTC
cdr3_aa: CAAQRGLQETQYF

cdr3_length: 16
clone_size: many
d_call: TRBD1
j_call: TRBJ1-6
v_call: TRBV7-9
cdr3_nt: TGTGCCAGCAGCTTGTCGACAGGGAGGTTTGGGTCACCCCTCCACTTT
cdr3_aa: CASSLSTGRFGSPLHF

cdr3_length: 20
clone_size: many
d_call: TRBD2
j_call: TRBJ2-1
v_call: TRBV6-1
cdr3_nt: TGTGCCAGCAGTCTTTCCCAGCGGGAGGGAACTACGAGCTCCTACAATGAGCAGTTCTTC
cdr3_aa: CASSLSQREGTTSSYNEQFF

cdr3_length: 14
clone_size: few
d_call: NA
j_call: TRBJ2-5
v_call: TRBV29-1
cdr3_nt: TGCAGCGTTGAAGATCGAGGGCTCCGGGAGACCCAGTACTTC
cdr3_aa: CSVEDRGLRETQYF

cdr3_length: 15
clone_size: few
d_call: NA
j_call: TRBJ2-7
v_call: TRBV5-6
cdr3_nt: TGTGCCAGCAGCCCCGTTTCAGGGGACTCCTACGAGCAGTACTTC
cdr3_aa: CASSPVSGDSYEQYF

cdr3_length: 18
clone_size: NA
d_call: NA
j_call: TRBJ1-6
v_call: TRBV27
cdr3_nt: TGTGCCAGCAGTCCACTTAATTCTCGGTACCCGAGGAATTCACCCCTCCACTTT
cdr3_aa: CASSPLNSRYPRNSPLHF

cdr3_length: 15
clone_size: NA
d_call: TRBD2
j_call: TRBJ2-6
v_call: TRBV20-1
cdr3_nt: TGCAGTGCTAAAGGACGGGGGGCTGGGGCCAACGTCCTGACTTTC
cdr3_aa: CSAKGRGAGANVLTF

cdr3_length: 16
clone_size: NA
d_call: TRBD1
j_call: TRBJ1-5
v_call: TRBV6-9
cdr3_nt: TGTGCCAGCAGTTATTCCTCCGGGACAGGGAAGGAGCCCCAGCATTTT
cdr3_aa: CASSYSSGTGKEPQHF

cdr3_length: 15
clone_size: many
d_call: TRBD1
j_call: TRBJ2-7
v_call: TRBV6-2/TRBV6-3
cdr3_nt: TGTGCCAGCAGTAAGAATCCGGGACAGCCCTACGAGCAGTACTTC
cdr3_aa: CASSKNPGQPYEQYF